This T cell receptor (beta chain) is from a study of tumor and adjacent non-tumor tissue in lung cancer. For the study at large: There were around 11 adenocarcinoma, a couple of squamous cell carcinoma and 1 small cell lung cancer cases. On average, productive TCRbeta reads reached about 4.17 million per sample. Patients were aged about 30 to 76, 10 men and 4 to 6 women, stage I to III.

This sample's RNA came from whole unsorted tissue. General study findings and limits: Tumor TCR diversity, when higher, was linked to shorter survival.

TCRbeta libraries were built with three rounds of nested PCR, modified from ARM-PCR. MiXCR, run by TCRdb on the multiplex PCR reads, gives a single entry per CDR3 protein. This sample has 75,000 to 100,000 distinct CDR3 sequences, with approximately 70% found just once. This CDR3 has 15 residues. The V gene's germline CDR1 is SGHAT and CDR2 FQNNGV. Note on this clonotype: Its antigen is undetermined.

The sequenced sample was lung tumor tissue. The chain joins TRBV11-2 to TRBJ2-7; D is perhaps TRBD2 (5 bases). This receptor was obtained from a man aged 60 to 69 with non-small cell lung cancer. The CDR3 sequence is CTYSLESGISGEQYF. CDR3 sequence (DNA): TGTACCTACAGCTTAGAGTCCGGGATCTCTGGCGAGCAGTACTTC.